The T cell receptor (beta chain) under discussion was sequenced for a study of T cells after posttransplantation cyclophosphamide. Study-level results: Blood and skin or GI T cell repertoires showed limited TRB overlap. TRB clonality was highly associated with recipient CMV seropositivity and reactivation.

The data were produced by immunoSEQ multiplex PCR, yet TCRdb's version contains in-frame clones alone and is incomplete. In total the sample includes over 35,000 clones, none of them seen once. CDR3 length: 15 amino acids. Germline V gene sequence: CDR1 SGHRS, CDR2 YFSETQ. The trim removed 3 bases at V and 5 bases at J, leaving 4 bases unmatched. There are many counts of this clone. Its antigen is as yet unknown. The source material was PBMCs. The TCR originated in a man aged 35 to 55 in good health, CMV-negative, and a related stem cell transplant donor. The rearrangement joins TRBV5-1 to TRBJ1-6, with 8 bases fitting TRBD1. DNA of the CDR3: TGCGCCAGCAGCTCCACGACAGGGGATAATTCACCCCTCCACTTT. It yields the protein CASSSTTGDNSPLHF.